The 9 T cell receptor beta chains reported below all come from one sample, sequenced in a study of blood T cells in healthy people across ages. A J-beta primer mix and a sample-barcoded 5' primer were used in a second PCR of roughly 7 to 12 cycles. TCRdb called the 5' RACE reads again in MiXCR, with one record for every CDR3 protein. The table includes roughly 1.9 million distinct CDR3 sequences, 35% to 50% detected once. Sample: blood. The receptors stem from a human donor in good health.

The chain uses TRBV30 and TRBJ1-2; D call uncertain. V was cut by 3 bases and J by 8 bases, with 19 bases left in between. Germline lookup yields CDR1 GTSNPN and CDR2 SVGIG (reference sequence). The CDR3 runs to 14 residues. CDR3: CAWRVPIRRWGYTF. In nucleotides, the CDR3 is TGTGCCTGGAGGGTACCCATAAGACGGTGGGGCTACACCTTC.

The chain uses TRBV20-1 and TRBJ2-4; TRBD1 agrees at 9 bases. V was clipped by 5 bases and J by 8 bases; unmatched bases: 7. This CDR3 has 13 residues. Germline CDR1 reads DFQATT; CDR2 reads SNEGSKA (reference sequence). In nucleotides, the CDR3 is TGCAGTGCTTACTCCGGGACAGGGTACATTCAGTACTTC. Translating it yields CSAYSGTGYIQYF.

This clonotype appeared a single time. Here the CDR3 DNA reads TGTGCCAGCAGTTACGCCGGCCTGGCAAGGGGGCGAGGGAATGAGCAGTTCTTC. Its translation is CASSYAGLARGRGNEQFF. This chain joins TRBV6-2 or TRBV6-3 and TRBJ2-1; 7 bases are a match to TRBD1. With V trimmed by 2 bases and J by 7 bases, 17 bases remained unmatched. Looked up from germline, CDR1 is MNHEY and CDR2 is SVGEGT. The CDR3 extends over 18 amino acids.

This clonotype was detected only a few times. Mismatch with germline at one junction end may stem from a read error. The J gene is TRBJ2-5, the V gene TRBV7-3; D is possibly TRBD2 (7 bases). Germline V gene lookup returns CDR1 SGHTA and CDR2 FQGTGA. The CDR3 loop spans 16 amino acids. DNA for the CDR3: TGTGCCAACAGCCTAGGGCGGGGGCCAGGCCAAGAGACCCAGTACTTC. This codes for CANSLGRGPGQETQYF. Full variable domain (rest looked up from reference TRBV7-3 and TRBJ2-5): GAGVSQTPSNKVTEKGKYVELRCDPISGHTALYWYRQSLGQGPEFLIYFQGTGAADDSGLPNDRFFAVRPEGSVSTLKIQRTERGDSAVYLCANSLGRGPGQETQYFGPGTRLLVL.

This clonotype was counted only a few times. CDR3 residues: CSARPIAGGLHEQFF. CDR3 in DNA: TGCAGTGCTAGACCTATAGCGGGGGGTCTCCATGAGCAGTTCTTC. The chain links TRBV20-1 to TRBJ2-1; 10 bases match TRBD2. The ends lost 2 bases at V and 8 bases at J; junction bases unmatched: 9. The length of the CDR3 is 15 residues. CDR1 is DFQATT, CDR2 SNEGSKA, per germline (reference sequence).

The gene calls are TRBV10-3 and TRBJ2-5; no clear D. Deletions cut 3 bases from V and 2 bases from J, with 16 bases between. The CDR3 consists of 16 residues. The germline V gene encodes CDR1 ENHRY and CDR2 SYGVKD. The chain's CDR3 is CAISDLRWQDQETQYF. The CDR3 DNA follows: TGTGCCATCAGTGACCTCCGATGGCAGGATCAAGAGACCCAGTACTTC.

This clonotype was observed a handful of times. V gene TRBV24-1 combines with J gene TRBJ2-3; 10 bases align to TRBD1. The germline V gene has CDR1 KGHDR and CDR2 SFDVKD. The junction had 4 bases not matched to a gene; V was cut back by 4 bases and J by 1 base. The CDR3 totals 16 residues. The CDR3 bases are TGTGCCACCAGTGACCCAGGGACAGGGGGCACAGATACGCAGTATTTT. It is translated as CATSDPGTGGTDTQYF.

Many counts were recorded for this clonotype. The chain employs TRBV27 and TRBJ2-1; D is perhaps TRBD1 (5 bases). V lost 3 bases to trimming and J lost 4 bases, with 7 bases between them. CDR1 and CDR2 from the germline V gene are MNHEY and SMNVEV (reference sequence). This CDR3 region has 13 residues. The CDR3 sequence is CASSFDRYNEQFF. CDR3 DNA: TGTGCCAGCAGTTTCGACAGATACAATGAGCAGTTCTTC.

This clonotype was detected a few times. Written as DNA, the CDR3 is TGTGCCAGCAGTTTTTTACGGCAGGGTTACGAAAGGCTAGGCTACACCTTC. As protein: CASSFLRQGYERLGYTF. The gene calls are TRBV12-3 or TRBV12-4 and TRBJ1-2; weak D call: TRBD1 (5 bases). Between the trimmed V and J ends, which lost 3 bases and 8 bases, there was a span of 25 bases. This CDR3 contains 17 residues.